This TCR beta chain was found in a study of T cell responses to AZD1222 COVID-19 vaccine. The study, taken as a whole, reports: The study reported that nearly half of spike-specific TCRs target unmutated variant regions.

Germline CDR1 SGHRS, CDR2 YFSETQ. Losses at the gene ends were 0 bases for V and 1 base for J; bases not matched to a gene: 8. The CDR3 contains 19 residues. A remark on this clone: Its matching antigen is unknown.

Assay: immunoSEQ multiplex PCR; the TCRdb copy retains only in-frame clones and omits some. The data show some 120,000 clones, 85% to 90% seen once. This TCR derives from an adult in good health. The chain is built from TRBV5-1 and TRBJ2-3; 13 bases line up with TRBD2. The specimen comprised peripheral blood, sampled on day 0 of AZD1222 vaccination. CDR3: CASSLGGLAGPIGTDTQYF. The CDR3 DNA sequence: TGCGCCAGCAGCTTGGGGGGACTAGCGGGGCCGATAGGCACAGATACGCAGTATTTT.